Listed below are T cell receptor beta chains from one sample, sequenced in a study of blood T cell repertoires in COVID-19. Method: immunoSEQ multiplex PCR; TCRdb's copy keeps in-frame clones and lacks some. The repertoire includes over 150,000 clones, roughly 84% of them detected once, and about 7% sits in the top ten. Specimen: peripheral blood. These receptors all stem from a woman aged 40-49 years with COVID-19, enrolled during active disease. CDR3s include the opening cysteine and the closing phenylalanine or tryptophan. D genes are given only for firm matches. Size tells how often a clone was seen (once, few, many) or the class of an expanded clone, and some rows leave it out.

CDR3 DNA,CDR3 protein,clone size,D gene,V gene,J gene
TGTGCCAGCAGCAACGACAGGGGCTACACCTTC,CASSNDRGYTF,once,NA,TRBV6-5,TRBJ1-2
TGTGCCATCACCCAACGACTAGCGGGCTCCTACGAGCAGTACTTC,CAITQRLAGSYEQYF,NA,TRBD2,TRBV10-3,TRBJ2-7
TGTGCCAGTAGTGTCCGGGCCCTAGCCCCTCAGCCCCAGCATTTT,CASSVRALAPQPQHF,once,NA,TRBV19,TRBJ1-5
TGTGCCAGCAGCCAAAGGGCTAGCGGGGGTTACAATGAGCAGTTCTTC,CASSQRASGGYNEQFF,NA,TRBD2,TRBV7-9,TRBJ2-1
TGTGCCAGCAGCCAGGGGACAGTGTATGGCTACACCTTC,CASSQGTVYGYTF,NA,TRBD1,TRBV9,TRBJ1-2
TGTGCCAGCAGCCCCCGGACTGCCCCTAGCACAGATACGCAGTATTTT,CASSPRTAPSTDTQYF,NA,NA,TRBV5-4,TRBJ2-3
TGTGCCAGCAGCCGACCCCCGGCGGGGGCTTTCTTT,CASSRPPAGAFF,NA,NA,TRBV7-8,TRBJ1-1
TGTGCCAGTACACTAGCGGGAGGGCCAGATACGCAGTATTTT,CASTLAGGPDTQYF,NA,TRBD2,TRBV19,TRBJ2-3
TGTGCCAGCAGCTTAGGGAGCGGGAATCAGCCCCAGCATTTT,CASSLGSGNQPQHF,few,NA,TRBV11-2,TRBJ1-5
TGTGCCAGCAGTGGACAACTTGGAAACACCATATATTTT,CASSGQLGNTIYF,NA,NA,TRBV25-1,TRBJ1-3
TGTGCCAGCAGCTTTTGGCAGGCGGGAGGTGAAGCTTTCTTT,CASSFWQAGGEAFF,NA,NA,TRBV5-6,TRBJ1-1
TGTGCCAGCAGTCTAATTCCGGGACTCACCACAGATACGCAGTATTTT,CASSLIPGLTTDTQYF,NA,NA,TRBV27,TRBJ2-3
TGCGCCAGCAGCTTGGGGCAGGGGATTGGTGGCTACACCTTC,CASSLGQGIGGYTF,NA,NA,TRBV5-1,TRBJ1-2
TGTGCCAGCAGTGAATCCGGGACAGGGGGCAATGAGCAGTTCTTC,CASSESGTGGNEQFF,NA,TRBD1,TRBV25-1,TRBJ2-1
TGTGCCAGCAGCTTGAGGGAAGGGGAGCAGTACTTC,CASSLREGEQYF,NA,NA,TRBV3-1/TRBV3-2,TRBJ2-7
TGTGCCAGCACCGAACAGGGGGCAGATACGCAGTATTTT,CASTEQGADTQYF,NA,TRBD1,TRBV6-5,TRBJ2-3
TGTGCCAGCAGCCTAGGGCCCCAGGGACTCTACACAGATACGCAGTATTTT,CASSLGPQGLYTDTQYF,NA,NA,TRBV7-9,TRBJ2-3
TGCGCCAGCAGCCAAGAGTCGGACAGCTCCTACGAGCAGTACTTC,CASSQESDSSYEQYF,NA,NA,TRBV4-1,TRBJ2-7
TGTGCCAGCAGCCGTCAGGGTGATCAGCCCCAGCATTTT,CASSRQGDQPQHF,NA,NA,TRBV27,TRBJ1-5
TGCAGCGTTGCTCGGAACACTGAAGCTTTCTTT,CSVARNTEAFF,NA,NA,TRBV29-1,TRBJ1-1
TGCGCCAGCAGCCCGGCATTCAGTAGGGAGAGTGGCAATGAGCAGTTCTTC,CASSPAFSRESGNEQFF,once,NA,TRBV5-1,TRBJ2-1
TGTGCCAGCAGCGTGGGGACAGGGGGGAGCTACGAGCAGTACTTC,CASSVGTGGSYEQYF,NA,TRBD1,TRBV9,TRBJ2-7
TGCAGTGCTAGCGAGACTGAAGCTTTCTTT,CSASETEAFF,NA,NA,TRBV20-1,TRBJ1-1
TGTGCCAGCAGTATGACAGGGGTAGGCAGAAACATTCAGTACTTC,CASSMTGVGRNIQYF,NA,TRBD1,TRBV28,TRBJ2-4
TGTGCCAGCAATCGGGACAGGGGGCCTGGACAGCCCCAGCATTTT,CASNRDRGPGQPQHF,NA,TRBD1,TRBV2,TRBJ1-5
TGTGCCACCAGCAGAGAAGCAGGGTTCTATGGCTACACCTTC,CATSREAGFYGYTF,NA,NA,TRBV15,TRBJ1-2
TGTGCCAGCAGCGACACCCGGGCGGGCGAGCTCAATGAGCAGTTCTTC,CASSDTRAGELNEQFF,NA,NA,TRBV9,TRBJ2-1
TGTGCCAGTAGTCGACAGGTTCTGAACACTGAAGCTTTCTTT,CASSRQVLNTEAFF,once,NA,TRBV19,TRBJ1-1
TGTGCCAGTGGTGCAGGGCGCACTTCGAACACCGGGGAGCTGTTTTTT,CASGAGRTSNTGELFF,NA,NA,TRBV19,TRBJ2-2
TGTGCCAGCAGCTTCGCGGGAGCAGAGACCCAGTACTTC,CASSFAGAETQYF,NA,TRBD2,TRBV7-2,TRBJ2-5
TGTGCCAGCAGCTTAGATTCTGGCCGCTTCAATGAGCAGTTCTTC,CASSLDSGRFNEQFF,NA,NA,TRBV7-7,TRBJ2-1
TGTGCCAGCAGTGACTCGGGGGGCCAAGAGACCCAGTACTTC,CASSDSGGQETQYF,NA,NA,TRBV6-4,TRBJ2-5
TGTGCCAGAACAGGGTTCGGTGAAAAACTGTTTTTT,CARTGFGEKLFF,once,NA,TRBV2,TRBJ1-4
TGTGCCAGCAGCTCGGGTATAGGGGCGGCCGAGCAGTACTTC,CASSSGIGAAEQYF,NA,NA,TRBV5-4,TRBJ2-7
TGTGCCAGCAGCCTCGGCGTAGGGGGTAATTCACCCCTCCACTTT,CASSLGVGGNSPLHF,NA,NA,TRBV7-3,TRBJ1-6
TGTGCCAGCAGCCTACGCCGGGTAGAGGGAAACACCATATATTTT,CASSLRRVEGNTIYF,few,NA,TRBV7-2,TRBJ1-3
TGTGCCAGCAGTTTTGCGTCTCCACGTCTAGCTTTCTTT,CASSFASPRLAFF,NA,NA,TRBV12-3/TRBV12-4,TRBJ1-1
TGTGCCAGCAGCCTAACAGGGGGCGGTCCCAATGAGCAGTTCTTC,CASSLTGGGPNEQFF,NA,TRBD1,TRBV7-9,TRBJ2-1
TGTGCCAGCAGGGACAGGGGCACCAGGAACACCATATATTTT,CASRDRGTRNTIYF,once,TRBD1,TRBV3-1/TRBV3-2,TRBJ1-3
TGTGCCACCAGTGACAACTTCCTCGGCGGCACCGGGGAGCTGTTTTTT,CATSDNFLGGTGELFF,NA,NA,TRBV24-1,TRBJ2-2
TGTGCCAGCAGTCCCCGCTACGAGCAGTACTTC,CASSPRYEQYF,NA,NA,TRBV6-5,TRBJ2-7
TGCGCCAGCAGCTTGGAGGACAGTGCTTATGGCTACACCTTC,CASSLEDSAYGYTF,NA,NA,TRBV5-1,TRBJ1-2
TGTGCCAGCAGCCCGGGTTCTTCCACAGATACGCAGTATTTT,CASSPGSSTDTQYF,NA,NA,TRBV3-1/TRBV3-2,TRBJ2-3